The clone carrying this T cell receptor beta chain was recorded a few times. Its target is not known. This sample is drawn from a study of T-cell memory formation after mild COVID-19. Overall study: The two donors had largely donor-specific TCR clusters.

Germline V gene lookup returns CDR1 SEHNR and CDR2 FQNEAQ (reference sequence). This CDR3 is 15 amino acids long. J gave up 4 bases and V 4 bases, and 7 bases lay outside the gene matches. Study-wide points: CD4+ contracting clones were found mainly in CM and EM, and CD8+ ones in EMRA. There were some responding clones in pre-infection memory, which suggested that cross-reactive memory had joined.

Sample barcodes and UMIs were carried by the TCR alpha and TCR beta cDNA libraries that 5'RACE generated with constant-segment primers. TCRdb fed the 5' RACE reads into MiXCR, producing one record per CDR3 protein. Among roughly 100,000 distinct CDR3 sequences listed, more than 13% were seen once. The receptor comes from a man younger than 35 who had mild COVID-19 (a few samples of this study predate the infection). Cell type and time point are not known. Specimen: PBMCs or a T cell subset sorted from them (not recorded which). V is TRBV7-9 and J is TRBJ1-1; 9 bases agree with TRBD1. CDR3 protein: CASSSGQGRFTEAFF. CDR3 DNA sequence: TGTGCCAGCAGCTCGGGACAGGGTCGCTTCACTGAAGCTTTCTTT.